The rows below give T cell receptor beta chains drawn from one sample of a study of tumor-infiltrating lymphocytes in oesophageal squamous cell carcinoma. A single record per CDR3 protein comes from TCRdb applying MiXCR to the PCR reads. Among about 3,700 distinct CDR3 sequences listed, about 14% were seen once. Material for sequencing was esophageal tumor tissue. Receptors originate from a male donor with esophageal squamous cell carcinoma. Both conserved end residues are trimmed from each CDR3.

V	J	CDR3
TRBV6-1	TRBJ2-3	ASIRTGMTGELY
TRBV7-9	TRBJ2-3	ASSWGAGVTDTQY
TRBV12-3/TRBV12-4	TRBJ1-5	ASSPGAMSNQPQH
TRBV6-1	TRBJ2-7	ASWTGTASYEQY
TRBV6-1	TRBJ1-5	ASSEGPGARPQH
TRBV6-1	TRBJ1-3	AIRGLGIGNTIY
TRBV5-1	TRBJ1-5	ASNLKGRARGNQPQH
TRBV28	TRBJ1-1	ASSLFSPTIGLNTEAF
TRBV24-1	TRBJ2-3	AISRTGFPDTQY
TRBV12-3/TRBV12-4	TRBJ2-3	ASSRGGAGTGELY
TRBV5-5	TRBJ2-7	ASGSRTGEDYEQY
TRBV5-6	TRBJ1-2	ASRYRGGRPGGYT
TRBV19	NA	ASSTTGTTIEQY
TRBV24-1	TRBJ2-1	ATSGDQQVYNEQF
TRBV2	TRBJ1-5	ASSEGRGNQPQH
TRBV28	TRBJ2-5	ASSLWGVPSRETQY
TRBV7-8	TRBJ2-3	ASGGKDGRYHYKQY
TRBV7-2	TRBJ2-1	ASSLGPGTDEQF
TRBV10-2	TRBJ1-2	ASSEDRGLLNYGYT
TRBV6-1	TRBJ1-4	ASSHPEDEKLF
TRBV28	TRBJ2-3	ASSPPSGLTDTQY
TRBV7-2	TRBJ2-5	ASSWDPSAAQY
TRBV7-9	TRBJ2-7	ASSPRRDRGREQY
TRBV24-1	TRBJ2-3	ATSDEGGRTDTQY
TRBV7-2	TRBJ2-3	ASRVDDGGPETQY
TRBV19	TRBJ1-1	ASTAGGASRTEAF
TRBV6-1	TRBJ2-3	ASSPRLGGDTQY
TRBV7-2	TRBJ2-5	ASSPGPLSPGQGAGETQY
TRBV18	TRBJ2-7	ASSPGTGLREQY
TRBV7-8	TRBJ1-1	ASSLTEITEAF
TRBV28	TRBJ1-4	ASSLWHRAEKLF
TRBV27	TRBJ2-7	ASSTRDGSYEQY
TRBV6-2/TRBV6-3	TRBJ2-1	ASRPISGGASREQF
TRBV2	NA	ASSLTGWFYEQY
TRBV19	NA	ASSHPGGVIYEQY
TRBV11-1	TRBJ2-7	ASSSLTGLSYEQY
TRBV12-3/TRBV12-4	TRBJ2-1	ASSSTDYNEQF
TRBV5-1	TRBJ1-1	ASSLGGASTEAF